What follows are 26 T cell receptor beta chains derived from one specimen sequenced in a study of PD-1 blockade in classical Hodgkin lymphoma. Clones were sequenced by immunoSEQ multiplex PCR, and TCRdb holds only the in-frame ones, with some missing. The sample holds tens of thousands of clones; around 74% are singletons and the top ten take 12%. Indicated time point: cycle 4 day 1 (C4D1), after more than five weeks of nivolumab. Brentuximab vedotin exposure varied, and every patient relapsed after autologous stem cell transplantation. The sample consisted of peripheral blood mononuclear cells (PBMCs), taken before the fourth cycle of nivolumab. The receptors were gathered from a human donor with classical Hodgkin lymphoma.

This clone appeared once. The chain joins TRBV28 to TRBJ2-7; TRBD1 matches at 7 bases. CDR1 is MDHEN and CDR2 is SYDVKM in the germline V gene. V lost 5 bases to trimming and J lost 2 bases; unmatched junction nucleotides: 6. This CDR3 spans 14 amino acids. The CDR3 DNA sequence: TGTGCCAGCAGTCCTCGACAGGGTGCCTACGAGCAGTACTTC. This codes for CASSPRQGAYEQYF.

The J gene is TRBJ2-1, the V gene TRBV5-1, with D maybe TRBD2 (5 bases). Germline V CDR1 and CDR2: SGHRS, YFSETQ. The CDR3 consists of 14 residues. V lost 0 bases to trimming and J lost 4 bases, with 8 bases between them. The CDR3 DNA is TGCGCCAGCAGCTTGGAGGCGGGTTACAATGAGCAGTTCTTC. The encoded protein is CASSLEAGYNEQFF.

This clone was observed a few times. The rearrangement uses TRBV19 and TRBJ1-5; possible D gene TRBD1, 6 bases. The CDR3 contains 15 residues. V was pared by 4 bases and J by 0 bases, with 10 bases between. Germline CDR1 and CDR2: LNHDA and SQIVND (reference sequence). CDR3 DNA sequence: TGTGCCAGTAGTACACAGGGATATAGCAATCAGCCCCAGCATTTT. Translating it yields CASSTQGYSNQPQHF. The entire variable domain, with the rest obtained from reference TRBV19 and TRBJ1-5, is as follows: DGGITQSPKYLFRKEGQNVTLSCEQNLNHDAMYWYRQDPGQGLRLIYYSQIVNDFQKGDIAEGYSVSREKKESFPLTVTSAQKNPTAFYLCASSTQGYSNQPQHFGDGTRLSIL.

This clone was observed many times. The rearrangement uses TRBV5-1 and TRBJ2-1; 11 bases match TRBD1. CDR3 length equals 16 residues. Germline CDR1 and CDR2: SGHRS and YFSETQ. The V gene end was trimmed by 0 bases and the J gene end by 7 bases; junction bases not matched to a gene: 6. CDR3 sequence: CASSLVSGQGGNEQFF. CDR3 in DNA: TGCGCCAGCAGCTTGGTCTCGGGACAGGGGGGGAATGAGCAGTTCTTC.

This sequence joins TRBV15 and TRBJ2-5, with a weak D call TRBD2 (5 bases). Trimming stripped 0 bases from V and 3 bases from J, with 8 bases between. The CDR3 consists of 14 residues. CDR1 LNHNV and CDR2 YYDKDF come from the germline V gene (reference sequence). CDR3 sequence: CATSRDPGEETQYF. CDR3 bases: TGTGCCACCAGCAGAGATCCCGGGGAAGAGACCCAGTACTTC. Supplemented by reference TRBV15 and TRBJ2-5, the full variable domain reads DAMVIQNPRYQVTQFGKPVTLSCSQTLNHNVMYWYQQKSSQAPKLLFHYYDKDFNNEADTPDNFQSRRPNTSFCFLDIRSPGLGDTAMYLCATSRDPGEETQYFGPGTRLLVL.

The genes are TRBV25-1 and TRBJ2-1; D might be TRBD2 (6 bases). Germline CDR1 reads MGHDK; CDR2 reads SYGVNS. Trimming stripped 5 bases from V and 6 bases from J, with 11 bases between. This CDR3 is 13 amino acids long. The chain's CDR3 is CASSYGSVNEQFF. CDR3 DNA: TGTGCCAGCAGTTACGGGAGTGTCAATGAGCAGTTCTTC.

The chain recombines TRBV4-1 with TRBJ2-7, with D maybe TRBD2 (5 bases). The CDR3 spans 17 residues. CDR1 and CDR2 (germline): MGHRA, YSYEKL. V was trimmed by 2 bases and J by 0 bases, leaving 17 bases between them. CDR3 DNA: TGCGCCAGCAGCCAAAGATTGGCGGGTGAGACCTCCTACGAGCAGTACTTC. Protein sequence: CASSQRLAGETSYEQYF.

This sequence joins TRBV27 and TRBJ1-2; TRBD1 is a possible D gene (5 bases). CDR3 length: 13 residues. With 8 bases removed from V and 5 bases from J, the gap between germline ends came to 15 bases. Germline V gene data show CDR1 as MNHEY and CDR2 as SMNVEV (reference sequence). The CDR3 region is CASGPSGRYGYTF. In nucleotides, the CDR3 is TGTGCCAGCGGGCCCTCGGGGCGGTATGGCTACACCTTC.

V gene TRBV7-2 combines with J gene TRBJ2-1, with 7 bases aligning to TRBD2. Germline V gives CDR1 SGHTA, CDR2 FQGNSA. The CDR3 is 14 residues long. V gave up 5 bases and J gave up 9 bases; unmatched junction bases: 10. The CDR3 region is CASSPSREAAEQFF. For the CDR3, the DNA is TGTGCCAGCAGCCCCAGCCGGGAGGCAGCTGAGCAGTTCTTC.

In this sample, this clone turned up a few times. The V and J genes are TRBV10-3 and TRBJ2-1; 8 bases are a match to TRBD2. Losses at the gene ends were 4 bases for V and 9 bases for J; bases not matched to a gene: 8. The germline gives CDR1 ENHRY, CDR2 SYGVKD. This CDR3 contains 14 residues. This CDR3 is CAISANGREGEQFF. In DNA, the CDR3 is TGTGCCATCAGTGCGAACGGGAGGGAGGGTGAGCAGTTCTTC.

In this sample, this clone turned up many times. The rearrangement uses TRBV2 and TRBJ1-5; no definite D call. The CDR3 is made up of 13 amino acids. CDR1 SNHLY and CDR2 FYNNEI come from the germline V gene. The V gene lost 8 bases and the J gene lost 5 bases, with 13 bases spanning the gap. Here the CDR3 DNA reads TGTGCCAGCGGGATTACGGCCCATCAGCCCCAGCATTTT. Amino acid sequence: CASGITAHQPQHF.

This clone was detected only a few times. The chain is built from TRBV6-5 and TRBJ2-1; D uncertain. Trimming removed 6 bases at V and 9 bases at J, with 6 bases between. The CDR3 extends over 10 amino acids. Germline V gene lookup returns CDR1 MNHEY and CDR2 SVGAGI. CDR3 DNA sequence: TGTGCCAGCAGAGGACCTGAGCAGTTCTTC. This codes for CASRGPEQFF.

DNA for the CDR3: TGCGCCAGCAGCTTGGTCCCACCGGGACAGGGGAGAGGGACCCAGTACTTC. It translates to CASSLVPPGQGRGTQYF. This chain joins TRBV5-1 and TRBJ2-5; TRBD1 matches 10 bases. In germline, CDR1 is SGHRS, CDR2 YFSETQ. The CDR3 covers 17 residues. The trim removed 0 bases at V and 7 bases at J, leaving 12 bases unmatched.

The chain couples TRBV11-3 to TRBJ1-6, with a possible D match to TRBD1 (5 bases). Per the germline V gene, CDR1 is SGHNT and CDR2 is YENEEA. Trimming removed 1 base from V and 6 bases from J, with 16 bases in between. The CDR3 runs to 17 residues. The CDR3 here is CASSLGTGTDSNSPLHF. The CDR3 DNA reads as TGTGCCAGCAGCTTAGGAACCGGGACGGATAGTAATTCACCCCTCCACTTT.

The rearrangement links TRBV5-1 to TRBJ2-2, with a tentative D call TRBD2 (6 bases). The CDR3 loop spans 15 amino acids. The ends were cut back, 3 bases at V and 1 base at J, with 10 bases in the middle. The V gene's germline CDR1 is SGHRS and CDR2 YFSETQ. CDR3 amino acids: CASSSQGGNTGELFF. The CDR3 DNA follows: TGCGCCAGCAGCTCTCAGGGAGGGAACACCGGGGAGCTGTTTTTT. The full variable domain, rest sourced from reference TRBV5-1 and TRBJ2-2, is KAGVTQTPRYLIKTRGQQVTLSCSPISGHRSVSWYQQTPGQGLQFLFEYFSETQRNKGNFPGRFSGRQFSNSRSEMNVSTLELGDSALYLCASSSQGGNTGELFFGEGSRLTVL.

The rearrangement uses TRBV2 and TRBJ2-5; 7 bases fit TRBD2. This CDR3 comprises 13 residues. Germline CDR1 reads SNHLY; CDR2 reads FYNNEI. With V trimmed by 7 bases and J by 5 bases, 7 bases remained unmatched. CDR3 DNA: TGTGCCAGCATTCAAGCGGGGACTGAGACCCAGTACTTC. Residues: CASIQAGTETQYF.

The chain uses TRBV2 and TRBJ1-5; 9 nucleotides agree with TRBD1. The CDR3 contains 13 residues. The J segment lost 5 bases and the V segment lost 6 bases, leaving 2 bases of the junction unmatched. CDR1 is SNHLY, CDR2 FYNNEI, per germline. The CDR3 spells CASRRTGDQPQHF. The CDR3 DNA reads TGTGCCAGCAGGCGGACAGGGGATCAGCCCCAGCATTTT. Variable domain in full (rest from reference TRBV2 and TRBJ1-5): EPEVTQTPSHQVTQMGQEVILRCVPISNHLYFYWYRQILGQKVEFLVSFYNNEISEKSEIFDDQFSVERPDGSNFTLKIRSTKLEDSAMYFCASRRTGDQPQHFGDGTRLSIL.

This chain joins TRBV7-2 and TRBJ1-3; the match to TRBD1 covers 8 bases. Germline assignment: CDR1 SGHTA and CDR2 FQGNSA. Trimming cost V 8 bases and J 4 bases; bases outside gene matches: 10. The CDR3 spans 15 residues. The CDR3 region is CASGRQGALGNTIYF. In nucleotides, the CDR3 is TGTGCCAGCGGACGGCAGGGGGCCTTAGGAAACACCATATATTTT.

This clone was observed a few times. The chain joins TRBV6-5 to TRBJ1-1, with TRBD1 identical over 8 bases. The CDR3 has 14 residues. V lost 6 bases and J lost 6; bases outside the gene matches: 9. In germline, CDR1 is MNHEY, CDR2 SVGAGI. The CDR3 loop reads CASSLLGTGAEAFF. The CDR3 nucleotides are TGTGCCAGCAGCTTACTGGGGACAGGAGCTGAAGCTTTCTTT.

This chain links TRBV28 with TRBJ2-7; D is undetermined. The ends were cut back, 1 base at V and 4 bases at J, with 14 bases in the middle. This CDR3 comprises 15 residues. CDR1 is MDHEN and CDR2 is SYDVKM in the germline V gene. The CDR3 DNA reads TGTGCCAGCAGTTTATCGGGTCGGGTAAAGTACGAGCAGTACTTC. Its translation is CASSLSGRVKYEQYF.

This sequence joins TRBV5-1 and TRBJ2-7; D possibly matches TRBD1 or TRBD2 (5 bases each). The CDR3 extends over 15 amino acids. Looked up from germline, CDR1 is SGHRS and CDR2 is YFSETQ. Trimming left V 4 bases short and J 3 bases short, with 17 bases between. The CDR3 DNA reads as TGCGCCAGCAGCCCCCTTGGGACGGGGTTCTACGAGCAGTACTTC. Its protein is CASSPLGTGFYEQYF.

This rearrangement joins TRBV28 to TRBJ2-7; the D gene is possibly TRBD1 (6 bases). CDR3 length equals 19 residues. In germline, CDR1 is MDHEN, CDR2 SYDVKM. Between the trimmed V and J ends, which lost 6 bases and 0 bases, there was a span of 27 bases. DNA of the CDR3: TGTGCCAGCAGCCCCCCTCTAGGGGGTCTCCTTTCTAGCTCCTACGAGCAGTACTTC. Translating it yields CASSPPLGGLLSSSYEQYF. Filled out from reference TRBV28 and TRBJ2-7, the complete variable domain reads DVKVTQSSRYLVKRTGEKVFLECVQDMDHENMFWYRQDPGLGLRLIYFSYDVKMKEKGDIPEGYSVSREKKERFSLILESASTNQTSMYLCASSPPLGGLLSSSYEQYFGPGTRLTVT.

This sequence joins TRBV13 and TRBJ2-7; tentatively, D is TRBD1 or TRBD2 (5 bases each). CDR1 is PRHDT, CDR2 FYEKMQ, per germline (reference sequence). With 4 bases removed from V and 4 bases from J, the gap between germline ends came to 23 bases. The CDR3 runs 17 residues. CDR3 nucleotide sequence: TGTGCCAGCAGCTCGTCCTTCGTGGGGGAGCAAGTATACGAGCAGTACTTC. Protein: CASSSSFVGEQVYEQYF.

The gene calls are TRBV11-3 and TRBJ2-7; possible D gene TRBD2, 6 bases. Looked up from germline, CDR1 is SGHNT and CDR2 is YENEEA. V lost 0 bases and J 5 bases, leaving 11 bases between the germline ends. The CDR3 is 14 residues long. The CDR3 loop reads CASSLEGLPHEQYF. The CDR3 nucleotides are TGTGCCAGCAGCTTAGAGGGACTTCCCCACGAGCAGTACTTC. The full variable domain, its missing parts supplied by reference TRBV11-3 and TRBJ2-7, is EAGVVQSPRYKIIEKKQPVAFWCNPISGHNTLYWYLQNLGQGPELLIRYENEEAVDDSQLPKDRFSAERLKGVDSTLKIQPAELGDSAVYLCASSLEGLPHEQYFGPGTRLTVT.

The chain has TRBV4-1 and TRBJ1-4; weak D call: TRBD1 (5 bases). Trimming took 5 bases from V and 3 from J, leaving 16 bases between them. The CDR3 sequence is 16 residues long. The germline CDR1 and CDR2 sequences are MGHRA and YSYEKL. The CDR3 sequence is CASSSGRVGANEKLFF. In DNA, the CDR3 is TGCGCCAGCAGCTCCGGCAGGGTGGGTGCTAATGAAAAACTGTTTTTT.

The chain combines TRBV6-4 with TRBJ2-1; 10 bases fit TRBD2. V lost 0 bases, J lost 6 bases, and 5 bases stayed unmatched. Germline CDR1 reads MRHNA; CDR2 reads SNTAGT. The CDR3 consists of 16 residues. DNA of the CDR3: TGTGCCAGCAGTGACTCAAGCCTAGCGGGAGTCAATGAGCAGTTCTTC. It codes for CASSDSSLAGVNEQFF.